This record looks at one T cell receptor beta chain sequence and its context. TCRdb keeps only in-frame clones here, not all; method: immunoSEQ multiplex PCR. The sample has about 660,000 clones, over 75% seen once. This entry is derived from a study of shared T cell receptors in the human thymus. The same specimen was also included in a second study, on human thymus T cells.

Sequencing was performed on thymocytes. This clonotype originated in a boy younger than two with a congenital heart defect.

The DNA for the CDR3 is TGTGCCAGCAGGGTTTTGGCGGGAGGGGGTAATGAGCAGTTCTTC. It encodes CASRVLAGGGNEQFF. V usage is TRBV6-1 and J usage is TRBJ2-1; TRBD2 aligns across 9 bases. V shed 6 bases, J shed 7 bases, and the junction held 10 bases outside the gene matches. Germline V gives CDR1 MNHNS, CDR2 SASEGT. This CDR3 spans 15 amino acids.